These 11 T cell receptor beta chains were sequenced from one sample in a study of graft-versus-host responses after intestinal transplantation. The repertoire was sequenced with immunoSEQ multiplex PCR; TCRdb's copy has only in-frame clones and lacks some. The sample has 29,000 or so clones; around 83% are singletons. Tissue processing of the graft released intraepithelial and lamina propria lymphocytes from it. The source was ileum tissue, collected 98 days after intestinal transplantation. These receptors were obtained from a human patient who received an intestinal transplant, so some T cells may come from the graft donor.

The sample holds a few counts of this clone. The CDR3 DNA sequence: TGCGCCAGCAGCCGTCCCGGGGAATCGGGCTACACCTTC. This gives the protein CASSRPGESGYTF. The chain uses TRBV4-1 and TRBJ1-2; D is unclear. The CDR3 loop spans 13 amino acids. CDR1 is MGHRA and CDR2 is YSYEKL in the germline V gene. The ends were cut back, 4 bases at V and 8 bases at J, with 14 bases in the middle.

This clone was observed once. V gene TRBV5-1 combines with J gene TRBJ2-3, with D maybe TRBD2 (6 bases). V gave up 6 bases and J gave up 3 bases, with 20 bases separating them. Germline V gene sequence: CDR1 SGHRS, CDR2 YFSETQ. The length of the CDR3 is 16 residues. The CDR3 loop is CASTYRDLKETDTQYF. The CDR3 DNA reads TGCGCCAGCACATACCGGGACTTAAAAGAGACAGATACGCAGTATTTT.

This clone was found a few times. The V call is TRBV9, the J call TRBJ1-6; 7 bases are shared with TRBD1. The CDR3 extends over 14 amino acids. In germline, CDR1 is SGDLS, CDR2 YYNGEE. V shed 1 base, J shed 7 bases, and the junction held 2 bases outside the gene matches. DNA for the CDR3: TGTGCCAGCAGCGTACAGGACAGGAATTCACCCCTCCACTTT. Encoded protein: CASSVQDRNSPLHF. The full variable domain, with the rest looked up from reference TRBV9 and TRBJ1-6, is DSGVTQTPKHLITATGQRVTLRCSPRSGDLSVYWYQQSLDQGLQFLIQYYNGEERAKGNILERFSAQQFPDLHSELNLSSLELGDSALYFCASSVQDRNSPLHFGNGTRLTVT.

This clone was seen just once. Other DNA sequences within the sample encode an identical CDR3. The gene calls are TRBV5-1 and TRBJ1-2; weak D call: TRBD1 (6 bases). The length of the CDR3 is 19 residues. The germline V gene has CDR1 SGHRS and CDR2 YFSETQ. V gave up 0 bases and J gave up 8 bases, with 29 bases separating them. CDR3 nucleotides: TGCGCCAGCAGCTTGGCTGGTCGGCCCATTACCGGGGGCGCGGGGGGCTACACCTTC. Amino acid sequence: CASSLAGRPITGGAGGYTF. The full variable domain, completed using reference TRBV5-1 and TRBJ1-2, is KAGVTQTPRYLIKTRGQQVTLSCSPISGHRSVSWYQQTPGQGLQFLFEYFSETQRNKGNFPGRFSGRQFSNSRSEMNVSTLELGDSALYLCASSLAGRPITGGAGGYTFGSGTRLTVV.

The V gene is TRBV27, the J gene TRBJ2-3; 7 bases are shared with TRBD2. The ends lost 6 bases at V and 6 bases at J; junction bases unmatched: 24. Germline lookup yields CDR1 MNHEY and CDR2 SMNVEV (reference sequence). This CDR3 contains 19 residues. The CDR3 DNA is TGTGCCAGCAGCTTTGGCCCCCTCGGAGGGCTAGCGGATGTGGATACGCAGTATTTT. Its protein product is CASSFGPLGGLADVDTQYF.

The V and J genes are TRBV7-8 and TRBJ1-5; possible D gene TRBD1, 6 bases. The CDR3 is 15 residues long. Trimming left V 5 bases short and J 4 bases short, with 15 bases between. Germline-derived CDR1 and CDR2 are SGHVS and FQNEAQ. The CDR3 loop is CASSEGETSNQPQHF. The DNA for the CDR3 is TGTGCCAGCAGCGAGGGGGAGACGAGTAATCAGCCCCAGCATTTT.

The chain joins TRBV7-3 to TRBJ1-5; 10 bases agree with TRBD1. V dropped 6 bases and J dropped 0; count of bases not matched to a gene: 14. Germline lookup yields CDR1 SGHTA and CDR2 FQGTGA. This CDR3 is 19 amino acids long. The CDR3 DNA reads TGTGCCAGCAGTTTGCGATGGGACAGGGGCAATTATAGCAATCAGCCCCAGCATTTT. Translation gives CASSLRWDRGNYSNQPQHF.

In this sample, this clone turned up a few times. The chain has TRBV5-5 and TRBJ2-7; 10 positions match TRBD1. Germline V gene data show CDR1 as SGHKS and CDR2 as YYEKEE (reference sequence). CDR3 length: 15 amino acids. V lost 0 bases and J lost 4; bases outside the gene matches: 4. In DNA form, the CDR3 reads TGTGCCAGCAGCTTGGCCGGGACAGGGGCATACGAGCAGTACTTC. Translated, it gives CASSLAGTGAYEQYF.

The J gene is TRBJ2-7, the V gene TRBV7-6; 7 bases align to TRBD1. The CDR3 is 13 residues long. Germline V lookup: CDR1 SGHVS, CDR2 FNYEAQ. Germline trimming cut 1 base from V and 4 bases from J; bases unmatched to any gene: 1. The CDR3 protein is CASSLDRGYEQYF. CDR3 DNA: TGTGCCAGCAGCTTAGACAGGGGTTACGAGCAGTACTTC. Supplemented by reference TRBV7-6 and TRBJ2-7, the full variable domain reads GAGVSQSPRYKVTKRGQDVALRCDPISGHVSLYWYRQALGQGPEFLTYFNYEAQQDKSGLPNDRFSAERPEGSISTLTIQRTEQRDSAMYRCASSLDRGYEQYFGPGTRLTVT.

The gene calls are TRBV5-1 and TRBJ2-5; D uncertain. CDR3 length: 14 residues. V was pared by 4 bases and J by 2 bases, with 12 bases between. Germline V gives CDR1 SGHRS, CDR2 YFSETQ. The CDR3 reads CASSTLLGQETQYF. CDR3 in DNA: TGCGCCAGCAGCACCCTATTGGGGCAAGAGACCCAGTACTTC.

This sequence joins TRBV9 and TRBJ2-2; 8 bases are a match to TRBD1. The CDR3 loop spans 15 amino acids. Trimming removed 3 bases from V and 2 bases from J; junction bases left unmatched: 3. Germline-derived CDR1 and CDR2 are SGDLS and YYNGEE. The CDR3 sequence is CASSAGQGNTGELFF. The CDR3 DNA reads as TGTGCCAGCAGCGCTGGACAGGGAAACACCGGGGAGCTGTTTTTT.